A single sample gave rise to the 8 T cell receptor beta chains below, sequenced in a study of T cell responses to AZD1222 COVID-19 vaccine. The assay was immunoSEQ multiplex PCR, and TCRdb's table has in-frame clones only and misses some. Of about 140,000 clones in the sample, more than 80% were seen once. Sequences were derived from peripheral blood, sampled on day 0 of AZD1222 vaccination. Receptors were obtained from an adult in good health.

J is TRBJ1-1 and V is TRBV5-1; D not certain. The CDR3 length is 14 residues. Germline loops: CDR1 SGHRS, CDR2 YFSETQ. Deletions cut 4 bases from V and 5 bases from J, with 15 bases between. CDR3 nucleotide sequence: TGCGCCAGCAGCCCGTCCAAGGGAAGTACTGAAGCTTTCTTT. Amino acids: CASSPSKGSTEAFF.

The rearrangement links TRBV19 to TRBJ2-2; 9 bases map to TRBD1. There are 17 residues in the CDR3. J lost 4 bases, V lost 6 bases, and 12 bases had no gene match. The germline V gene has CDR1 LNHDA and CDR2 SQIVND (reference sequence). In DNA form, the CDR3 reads TGTGCCAGTAGGAGGACAGGGGCGGGGGCGAGCACCGGGGAGCTGTTTTTT. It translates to CASRRTGAGASTGELFF.

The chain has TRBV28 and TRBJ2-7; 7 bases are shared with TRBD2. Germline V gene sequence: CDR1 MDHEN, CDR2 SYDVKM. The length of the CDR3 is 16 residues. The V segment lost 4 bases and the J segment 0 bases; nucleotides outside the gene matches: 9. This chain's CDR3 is CASSSMTSSVSYEQYF. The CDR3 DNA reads TGTGCCAGCAGTTCCATGACTAGCTCTGTCTCCTACGAGCAGTACTTC. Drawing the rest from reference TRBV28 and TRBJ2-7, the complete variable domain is DVKVTQSSRYLVKRTGEKVFLECVQDMDHENMFWYRQDPGLGLRLIYFSYDVKMKEKGDIPEGYSVSREKKERFSLILESASTNQTSMYLCASSSMTSSVSYEQYFGPGTRLTVT.

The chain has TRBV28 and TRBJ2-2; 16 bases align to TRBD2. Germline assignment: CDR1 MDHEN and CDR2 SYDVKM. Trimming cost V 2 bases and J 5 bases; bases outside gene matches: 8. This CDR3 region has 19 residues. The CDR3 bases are TGTGCCAGCAGTTTACTAGGGACTAGCGGGAGGGCCTCGACCGGGGAGCTGTTTTTT. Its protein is CASSLLGTSGRASTGELFF.

CDR3: CASSESGRNNEQFF. CDR3 DNA: TGCGCCAGCAGTGAGTCCGGGCGGAACAATGAGCAGTTCTTC. The rearrangement uses TRBV10-1 and TRBJ2-1; D is ambiguous. Germline V CDR1 and CDR2: WNHNN, SYGVQD (reference sequence). Trimming removed 0 bases at V and 5 bases at J, with 8 bases between. The CDR3 extends over 14 amino acids.

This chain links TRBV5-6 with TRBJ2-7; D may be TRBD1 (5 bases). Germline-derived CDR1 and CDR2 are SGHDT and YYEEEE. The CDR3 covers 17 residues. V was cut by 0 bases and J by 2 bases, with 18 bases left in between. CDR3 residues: CASSLEVGIGVAYEQYF. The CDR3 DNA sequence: TGTGCCAGCAGCTTGGAAGTCGGCATAGGGGTCGCCTACGAGCAGTACTTC.

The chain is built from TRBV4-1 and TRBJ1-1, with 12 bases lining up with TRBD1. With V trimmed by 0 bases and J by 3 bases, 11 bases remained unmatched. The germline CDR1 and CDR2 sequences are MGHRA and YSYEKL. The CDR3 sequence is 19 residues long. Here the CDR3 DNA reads TGCGCCAGCAGCCAAGATCCCGGGACAGGGGGCTTTCAGGACACTGAAGCTTTCTTT. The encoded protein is CASSQDPGTGGFQDTEAFF.

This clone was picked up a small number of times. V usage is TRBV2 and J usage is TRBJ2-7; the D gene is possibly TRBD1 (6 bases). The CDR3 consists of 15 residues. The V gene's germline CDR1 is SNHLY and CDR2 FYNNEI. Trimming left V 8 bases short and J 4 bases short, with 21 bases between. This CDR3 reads CASLGIQGNLYEQYF. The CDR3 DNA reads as TGTGCCAGCTTAGGGATACAGGGAAATCTTTACGAGCAGTACTTC.